The 22 T cell receptor beta chains listed next were all sequenced from one sample in a study of T cell responses to AZD1222 COVID-19 vaccine. Clones were sequenced by immunoSEQ multiplex PCR, and TCRdb holds only the in-frame ones, with some missing. This table has 100,000 to 140,000 clones, 70% to 90% appearing once. Sequencing was performed on peripheral blood, taken 28 days after the second AZD1222 dose. These receptors were obtained from an adult who received the AZD1222 COVID-19 vaccine.

The chain links TRBV28 to TRBJ1-6; D is uncertain. The CDR3 is made up of 14 amino acids. The V end was cut by 7 bases, the J end by 5 bases, with 12 bases between. Germline values: CDR1 MDHEN, CDR2 SYDVKM. The CDR3, as DNA: TGTGCCAGCACTGGGAACCCAAATAATTCACCCCTCCACTTT. Protein: CASTGNPNNSPLHF.

The rearrangement uses TRBV19 and TRBJ1-5; 8 nucleotides align to TRBD1. Germline trimming cut 5 bases from V and 5 bases from J; bases unmatched to any gene: 11. Germline V gene sequence: CDR1 LNHDA, CDR2 SQIVND (reference sequence). The CDR3 is made up of 16 amino acids. The CDR3 region is CASSRRPATGDQPQHF. CDR3 nucleotide sequence: TGTGCCAGTAGTCGTCGGCCCGCGACAGGGGATCAGCCCCAGCATTTT.

The chain carries TRBV7-9 and TRBJ2-5; D is unresolved. CDR1 and CDR2 from the germline V gene are SEHNR and FQNEAQ (reference sequence). V was shortened by 5 bases and J by 5 bases, with 21 bases between the two germline ends. This CDR3 is 16 amino acids long. The CDR3 loop is CASSLGRQAQQETQYF. As DNA, the CDR3 is TGTGCCAGCAGCCTGGGCCGTCAGGCTCAACAGGAGACCCAGTACTTC. Based on the CDR3 plus reference TRBV7-9 and TRBJ2-5, the full variable domain is DTGVSQNPRHKITKRGQNVTFRCDPISEHNRLYWYRQTLGQGPEFLTYFQNEAQLEKSRLLSDRFSAERPKGSFSTLEIQRTEQGDSAMYLCASSLGRQAQQETQYFGPGTRLLVL.

The rearrangement uses TRBV4-3 and TRBJ1-3; no clear D gene. The CDR3 runs to 15 residues. V was pared by 0 bases and J by 0 bases, with 6 bases between. In germline, CDR1 is LGHNA, CDR2 YSLEER. The CDR3 loop reads CASSQDTGSGNTIYF. The CDR3 DNA reads TGCGCCAGCAGCCAAGATACGGGCTCTGGAAACACCATATATTTT.

The chain employs TRBV5-6 and TRBJ1-1; 9 bases fit TRBD1. There are 16 residues in the CDR3. The V gene's germline CDR1 is SGHDT and CDR2 YYEEEE. V was clipped by 4 bases and J by 4 bases; unmatched bases: 11. In DNA form, the CDR3 reads TGTGCCAGCAGCCGTCCCGGGACAGGGATGAGCACTGAAGCTTTCTTT. Translating gives CASSRPGTGMSTEAFF.

V gene TRBV4-1 combines with J gene TRBJ1-6, with 7 positions matching TRBD1. The germline V gene has CDR1 MGHRA and CDR2 YSYEKL. J lost 4 bases, V lost 4 bases, and 7 bases had no gene match. The CDR3 is 16 residues long. Here the CDR3 reads CASSLTWGQYNSPLHF. In DNA form, the CDR3 reads TGCGCCAGCAGCCTCACGTGGGGACAGTATAATTCACCCCTCCACTTT.

This chain connects TRBV6-5 to TRBJ2-7; D possibly corresponds to TRBD1 (5 bases). CDR3 length equals 12 residues. Trimming removed 4 bases from V and 3 bases from J, with 7 bases in between. In germline, CDR1 is MNHEY, CDR2 SVGAGI. CDR3 loop: CASSSGNYEQYF. CDR3 coding DNA: TGTGCCAGCAGTTCAGGGAACTACGAGCAGTACTTC.

The rearrangement links TRBV14 to TRBJ1-4; D perhaps matches TRBD1 (6 bases). The germline gives CDR1 SGHDN, CDR2 FVKESK. The CDR3 is made up of 18 amino acids. The V end lost 3 bases, the J end lost 0 bases, and 17 bases lay between the germline ends. The chain's CDR3 is CASSQKFYRVATNEKLFF. DNA for the CDR3: TGTGCCAGCAGCCAGAAGTTTTACAGGGTTGCAACTAATGAAAAACTGTTTTTT.

J is TRBJ2-7 and V is TRBV5-1; D not resolved. Germline V CDR1 and CDR2: SGHRS, YFSETQ. The V gene lost 0 bases and the J gene lost 0 bases, with 7 bases spanning the gap. The length of the CDR3 is 14 residues. CDR3 bases: TGCGCCAGCAGCTTGGCTCAGGACTCCTACGAGCAGTACTTC. Translating it yields CASSLAQDSYEQYF.

The genes are TRBV6-5 and TRBJ2-1; D is perhaps TRBD1 (7 bases). V was clipped by 7 bases and J by 2 bases, with 12 bases between them. This CDR3 region has 14 residues. CDR1 is MNHEY, CDR2 SVGAGI, per germline. CDR3 loop: CASNQGGAYNEQFF. The CDR3 DNA is TGTGCCAGCAATCAGGGGGGAGCCTACAATGAGCAGTTCTTC.

The chain recombines TRBV6-5 with TRBJ2-7; 10 bases align to TRBD1. V lost 5 bases and J lost 2; bases outside the gene matches: 6. Germline lookup yields CDR1 MNHEY and CDR2 SVGAGI. CDR3 length: 15 residues. The CDR3 region is CASSPTGTGAYEQYF. In DNA, the CDR3 is TGTGCCAGCAGTCCCACGGGGACAGGGGCCTACGAGCAGTACTTC.

The gene calls are TRBV11-3 and TRBJ2-1; weak D call: TRBD2 (6 bases). The CDR3 sequence is 12 residues long. From germline, CDR1 is SGHNT and CDR2 YENEEA. The ends were cut back, 5 bases at V and 11 bases at J, with 13 bases in the middle. CDR3 in amino acids: CASSATRGKQFF. Written as DNA, the CDR3 is TGTGCCAGCAGCGCCACTCGGGGGAAGCAGTTCTTC.

The chain's CDR3 is CSVALGLTYEQYF. CDR3 DNA: TGCAGCGTTGCCCTGGGGCTGACCTACGAGCAGTACTTC. The chain links TRBV29-1 to TRBJ2-7; a weak D match, TRBD1 (5 bases). The V end was cut by 4 bases, the J end by 2 bases, with 12 bases between. Germline V gene sequence: CDR1 SQVTM, CDR2 ANQGSEA. This CDR3 comprises 13 residues.

This sequence joins TRBV11-3 and TRBJ1-2; tentatively, D is TRBD1 (5 bases). Germline CDR1 SGHNT, CDR2 YENEEA. The V end was cut by 4 bases, the J end by 1 base, with 16 bases between. The CDR3 is 16 residues long. The CDR3 region is CASSSGRGSLNYGYTF. Here the CDR3 DNA reads TGTGCCAGCAGCTCGGGGCGTGGCAGCCTTAACTATGGCTACACCTTC.

The chain couples TRBV5-6 to TRBJ2-5; D ambiguous. The CDR3 length is 13 residues. V lost 4 bases, J lost 3 bases, and 10 bases lay in between. Germline CDR1 is SGHDT and CDR2 is YYEEEE. The CDR3 loop reads CASSLGREETQYF. For the CDR3, the DNA is TGTGCCAGCAGCCTGGGCCGAGAAGAGACCCAGTACTTC.

This chain connects TRBV15 to TRBJ1-4; no clear D gene. Per the germline V gene, CDR1 is LNHNV and CDR2 is YYDKDF (reference sequence). The CDR3 consists of 13 residues. V lost 0 bases and J 12 bases, leaving 11 bases between the germline ends. CDR3 amino acids: CATSRDQNRQLFF. DNA of the CDR3: TGTGCCACCAGCAGAGATCAGAACAGACAACTGTTTTTT. Filled out from reference TRBV15 and TRBJ1-4, the complete variable domain reads DAMVIQNPRYQVTQFGKPVTLSCSQTLNHNVMYWYQQKSSQAPKLLFHYYDKDFNNEADTPDNFQSRRPNTSFCFLDIRSPGLGDTAMYLCATSRDQNRQLFFGSGTQLSVL.

The V gene is TRBV6-2 or TRBV6-3, the J gene TRBJ2-7, with D tentatively TRBD2 (6 bases). V gave up 2 bases and J gave up 2 bases, with 19 bases separating them. This CDR3 spans 17 amino acids. Germline loops: CDR1 MNHEY, CDR2 SVGEGT. The CDR3 coding sequence is TGTGCCAGCAGTTACGGCGGGGCACCTACTTCGACCTACGAGCAGTACTTC. Protein product: CASSYGGAPTSTYEQYF.

V and J are TRBV2 and TRBJ2-1; no firm D call. Per the germline V gene, CDR1 is SNHLY and CDR2 is FYNNEI. Trimming left V 10 bases short and J 0 bases short, with 10 bases between. This CDR3 comprises 13 residues. The CDR3 here is CATRFGSYNEQFF. For the CDR3, the DNA is TGTGCCACCAGATTTGGCTCCTACAATGAGCAGTTCTTC.

The chain has TRBV5-4 and TRBJ2-7, with 9 positions matching TRBD1. The CDR3 is 13 residues long. J gave up 10 bases and V 0 bases, and 5 bases lay outside the gene matches. The V gene's germline CDR1 is SGHNT and CDR2 YYREEE (reference sequence). The CDR3 spells CASSLGGDRVQYF. CDR3 DNA: TGTGCCAGCAGCTTGGGGGGGGACAGGGTACAGTACTTC.

The chain links TRBV6-5 to TRBJ2-2, with TRBD1 matching over 7 bases. J was trimmed by 3 bases and V by 2 bases; bases with no gene match: 3. Germline CDR1 and CDR2: MNHEY and SVGAGI. The CDR3 covers 15 residues. CDR3 in amino acids: CASSYRDSDTGELFF. As DNA, the CDR3 is TGTGCCAGCAGTTACAGGGACAGTGACACCGGGGAGCTGTTTTTT.

The V and J genes are TRBV28 and TRBJ2-5; D possibly corresponds to TRBD1 (6 bases). The CDR3 covers 13 residues. The germline gives CDR1 MDHEN, CDR2 SYDVKM. The germline V and J ends were trimmed by 7 bases and 2 bases, with 11 bases remaining between them. CDR3 nucleotide sequence: TGTGCCAGCACCTCCGGACAGCAAGAGACCCAGTACTTC. Encoded protein: CASTSGQQETQYF.

The CDR3 DNA is TGCGCCAGCAGGGTGGGGAGGGGCCGGCGGACTAATGAAAAACTGTTTTTT. Translated, it gives CASRVGRGRRTNEKLFF. The rearrangement uses TRBV4-1 and TRBJ1-4, with D perhaps matching TRBD1 (5 bases). CDR1 is MGHRA and CDR2 is YSYEKL in the germline V gene. V shed 6 bases and J shed 2 bases, with 19 bases lying between them. The CDR3 is 17 amino acids.